This TCR beta chain was captured in a study of blood T cell repertoires in COVID-19. The CDR3 is 14 residues long. Germline assignment: CDR1 MNHEY and CDR2 SMNVEV (reference sequence). V lost 1 base, J lost 0 bases, and 0 bases stayed unmatched. Per the authors' pipeline: It was from reference gene primer amplification that nucleated cell counts were estimated. Using immunoSEQ multiplex PCR, the repertoire was profiled, and TCRdb retains in-frame clones only, with some absent. D and trimming were read from the DNA, whereas the V and J calls and clone size are those reported in that table. The table lists about 70,000 clones, 70% to 80% of them singletons.

This sequence joins TRBV27 and TRBJ2-7; 7 bases are a match to TRBD2. This sequence was found in an older man with acute or convalescent COVID-19. The sequenced material came from peripheral blood. The CDR3 spells CASSLWGGSYEQYF. In nucleotides, the CDR3 is TGTGCCAGCAGTTTATGGGGGGGCTCCTACGAGCAGTACTTC.